These T cell receptor beta chains were read from a single sample in a study of T cell responses to AZD1222 COVID-19 vaccine. TCRdb's table, derived via immunoSEQ multiplex PCR, lists solely in-frame clones and lacks some. The sample shows roughly 99,000 clones, about 90% of them seen only once. The starting material was peripheral blood, obtained on day 0 of AZD1222 vaccination. The receptors stem from an adult in good health. Each CDR3 is given with its conserved first and last residue. D genes are given only for firm matches. Only part of the rows carry a size: once, few, many, or a class if the clone is expanded.

. | TRBJ1-3 | . | TRBV25-1 | CASSEPGGNTIYF | TGTGCCAGCAGTGAACCCGGCGGAAACACCATATATTTT
. | TRBJ2-5 | . | TRBV7-3 | CASSQGGAGQETQYF | TGTGCCAGCAGCCAGGGGGGAGCGGGTCAAGAGACCCAGTACTTC
. | TRBJ2-5 | . | TRBV5-1 | CASSLQGRQETQYF | TGCGCCAGCAGCTTGCAGGGAAGGCAAGAGACCCAGTACTTC
TRBD1 | TRBJ2-1 | . | TRBV5-4 | CASSPQTGYNEQFF | TGTGCCAGCAGCCCCCAGACAGGGTACAATGAGCAGTTCTTC
. | TRBJ2-2 | . | TRBV20-1 | CSAEETGELFF | TGCAGTGCGGAGGAAACCGGGGAGCTGTTTTTT
TRBD1 | TRBJ1-2 | . | TRBV28 | CATTQGAQGYGYTF | TGTGCCACCACTCAGGGGGCGCAGGGCTATGGCTACACCTTC
. | TRBJ1-2 | once | TRBV4-3 | CASSQGDRFGDYGYTF | TGCGCCAGCAGCCAGGGTGACAGGTTTGGAGACTATGGCTACACCTTC
. | TRBJ1-3 | . | TRBV7-7 | CASSPTVSGNTIYF | TGTGCCAGCAGCCCGACAGTCTCTGGAAACACCATATATTTT
. | TRBJ1-2 | . | TRBV6-5 | CASSYSMGSNGYTF | TGTGCCAGCAGTTACTCGATGGGGAGCAACGGCTACACCTTC
TRBD2 | TRBJ2-3 | . | TRBV5-6 | CASSLLGRGTDTQYF | TGTGCCAGCAGCTTGCTGGGGAGGGGTACAGATACGCAGTATTTT
. | TRBJ1-2 | . | TRBV11-3 | CASSLGLAVPTF | TGTGCCAGCAGCTTAGGGCTCGCAGTTCCCACCTTC
TRBD2 | TRBJ2-1 | . | TRBV11-3 | CASSIFPTPTSGRLHEQFF | TGTGCCAGCAGCATATTCCCAACCCCGACTAGCGGGAGGCTCCATGAGCAGTTCTTC
. | TRBJ1-3 | . | TRBV18 | CASSPSTGTISGNTIYF | TGTGCCAGCTCACCCTCGACGGGGACCATCTCTGGAAACACCATATATTTT
. | TRBJ2-1 | . | TRBV7-9 | CASSVGAEQFF | TGTGCCAGCAGCGTAGGGGCTGAGCAGTTCTTC
. | TRBJ1-4 | . | TRBV7-9 | CASSLGGLNEKLFF | TGTGCCAGCAGCTTAGGGGGATTGAACGAAAAACTGTTTTTT
TRBD2 | TRBJ2-1 | . | TRBV13 | CASSRRLAETGNEQFF | TGTGCCAGCAGCCGACGACTAGCGGAAACCGGAAATGAGCAGTTCTTC
. | TRBJ1-5 | . | TRBV28 | CASTQLKQPQHF | TGTGCCAGCACCCAGTTGAAACAGCCCCAGCATTTT